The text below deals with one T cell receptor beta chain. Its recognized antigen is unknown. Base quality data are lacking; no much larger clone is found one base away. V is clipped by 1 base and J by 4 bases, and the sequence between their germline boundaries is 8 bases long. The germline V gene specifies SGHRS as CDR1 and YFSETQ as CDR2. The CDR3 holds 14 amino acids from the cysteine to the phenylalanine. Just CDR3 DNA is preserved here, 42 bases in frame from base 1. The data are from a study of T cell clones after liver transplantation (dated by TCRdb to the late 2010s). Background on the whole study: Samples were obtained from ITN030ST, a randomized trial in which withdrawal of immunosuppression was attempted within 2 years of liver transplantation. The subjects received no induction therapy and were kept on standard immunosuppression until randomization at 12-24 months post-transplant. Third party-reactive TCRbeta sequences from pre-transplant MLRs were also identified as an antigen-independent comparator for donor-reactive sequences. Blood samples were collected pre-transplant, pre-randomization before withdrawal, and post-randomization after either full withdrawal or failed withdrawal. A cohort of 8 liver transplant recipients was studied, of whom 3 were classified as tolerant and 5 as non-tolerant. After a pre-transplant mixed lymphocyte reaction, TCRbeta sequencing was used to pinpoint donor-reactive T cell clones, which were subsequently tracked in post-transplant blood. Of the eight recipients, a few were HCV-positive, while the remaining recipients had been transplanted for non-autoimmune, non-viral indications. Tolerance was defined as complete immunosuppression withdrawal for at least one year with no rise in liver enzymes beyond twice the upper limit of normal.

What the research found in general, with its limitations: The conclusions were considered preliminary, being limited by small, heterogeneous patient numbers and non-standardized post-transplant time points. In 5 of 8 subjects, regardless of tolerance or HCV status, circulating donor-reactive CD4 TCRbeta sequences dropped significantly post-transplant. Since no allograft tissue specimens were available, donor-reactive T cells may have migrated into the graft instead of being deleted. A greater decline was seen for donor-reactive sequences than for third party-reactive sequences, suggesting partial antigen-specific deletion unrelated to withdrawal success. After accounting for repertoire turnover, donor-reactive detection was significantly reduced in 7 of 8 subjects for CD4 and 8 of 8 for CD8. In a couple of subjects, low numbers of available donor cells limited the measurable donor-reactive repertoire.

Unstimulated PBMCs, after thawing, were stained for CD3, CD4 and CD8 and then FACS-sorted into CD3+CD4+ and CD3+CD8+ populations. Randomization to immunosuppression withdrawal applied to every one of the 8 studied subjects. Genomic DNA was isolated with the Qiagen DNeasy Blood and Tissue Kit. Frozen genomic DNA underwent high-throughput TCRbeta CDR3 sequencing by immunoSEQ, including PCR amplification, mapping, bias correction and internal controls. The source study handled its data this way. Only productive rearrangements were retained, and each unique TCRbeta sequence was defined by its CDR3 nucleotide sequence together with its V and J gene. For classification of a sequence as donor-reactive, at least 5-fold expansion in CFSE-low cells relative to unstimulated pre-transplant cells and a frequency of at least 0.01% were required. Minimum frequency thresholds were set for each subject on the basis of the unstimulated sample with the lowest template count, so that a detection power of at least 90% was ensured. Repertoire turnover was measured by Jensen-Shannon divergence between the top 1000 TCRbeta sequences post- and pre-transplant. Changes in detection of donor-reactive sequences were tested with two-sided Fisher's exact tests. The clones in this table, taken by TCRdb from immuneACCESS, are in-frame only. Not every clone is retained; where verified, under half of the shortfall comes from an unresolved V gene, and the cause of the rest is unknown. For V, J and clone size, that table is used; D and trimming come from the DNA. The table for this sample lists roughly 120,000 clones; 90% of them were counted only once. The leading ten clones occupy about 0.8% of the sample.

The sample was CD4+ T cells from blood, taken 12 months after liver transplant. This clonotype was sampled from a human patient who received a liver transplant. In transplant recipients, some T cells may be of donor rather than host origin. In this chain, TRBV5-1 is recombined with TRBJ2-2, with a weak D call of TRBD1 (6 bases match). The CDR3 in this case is CASSLSRGTGELFF. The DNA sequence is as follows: TGCGCCAGCAGCTTGTCCAGGGGCACCGGGGAGCTGTTTTTT.